These 17 T cell receptor beta chains were sequenced from one sample in a study of T cell responses to AZD1222 COVID-19 vaccine (dated by TCRdb to about 2021). This sample's time point label indicates: baseline before first vaccination. Library method: the immunoSEQ multiplex PCR assay. Entries here come from immuneACCESS through TCRdb and include only in-frame sequences with V and J called. Some clones fail to appear in such tables; in the studies checked, an unresolved V gene covers under half of the shortfall, and the cause of the remainder is unknown. Within this sample are about 180,000 clones, with 90% of them counted one time only. Approximately 2.8% of the sample rests with the top ten. The sequenced sample was peripheral blood, obtained on day 0 of AZD1222 vaccination. The receptor source for this set is an adult in good health.

J is TRBJ1-3 and V is TRBV7-6; possible D gene TRBD1, 6 bases. Germline CDR1 reads SGHVS; CDR2 reads FNYEAQ. The CDR3 is 17 amino acids. V was cut by 1 base and J by 4 bases, with 17 bases left in between. The CDR3 DNA reads TGTGCCAGCAGCTTAGTAAAACCAGGGGCAGGGGGAAACACCATATATTTT. Translated, it gives CASSLVKPGAGGNTIYF.

In its sample, this clone was seen once. The chain carries TRBV27 and TRBJ2-2; 10 bases are shared with TRBD2. The CDR3 loop spans 17 amino acids. The V gene end was trimmed by 4 bases and the J gene end by 5 bases; junction bases not matched to a gene: 10. Germline V gene sequence: CDR1 MNHEY, CDR2 SMNVEV (reference sequence). The CDR3, as DNA: TGTGCCAGCAGTTCTCGGCTACAGCGGGGGGGGACCGGGGAGCTGTTTTTT. Its translation is CASSSRLQRGGTGELFF.

This chain links TRBV9 with TRBJ1-1; no clear D gene. The CDR3 extends over 13 amino acids. CDR1 and CDR2 from the germline V gene are SGDLS and YYNGEE. V was trimmed by 5 bases and J by 5 bases, leaving 13 bases between them. The CDR3 loop reads CASRAHATTEAFF. In nucleotides, the CDR3 is TGTGCCAGCAGGGCCCATGCGACGACTGAAGCTTTCTTT.

The chain combines TRBV25-1 with TRBJ2-3; D is undetermined. V was clipped by 4 bases and J by 9 bases, with 14 bases between them. Germline V lookup: CDR1 MGHDK, CDR2 SYGVNS. The CDR3 is 13 residues long. This chain's CDR3 is CASSGAGGYTQYF. CDR3 nucleotide sequence: TGTGCCAGCAGTGGAGCCGGTGGTTACACGCAGTATTTT.

The chain uses TRBV5-4 and TRBJ1-1, with 10 bases aligning to TRBD1. Per the germline V gene, CDR1 is SGHNT and CDR2 is YYREEE (reference sequence). J gave up 1 base and V 4 bases, and 10 bases lay outside the gene matches. This CDR3 is 17 amino acids long. The CDR3 reads CASSMPGQGFGNTEAFF. CDR3 bases: TGTGCCAGCAGCATGCCGGGACAGGGGTTCGGGAACACTGAAGCTTTCTTT. Full variable domain (remainder filled in from reference TRBV5-4 and TRBJ1-1): ETGVTQSPTHLIKTRGQQVTLRCSSQSGHNTVSWYQQALGQGPQFIFQYYREEENGRGNFPPRFSGLQFPNYSSELNVNALELDDSALYLCASSMPGQGFGNTEAFFGQGTRLTVV.

This rearrangement joins TRBV5-5 to TRBJ2-7; a possible D gene is TRBD1 (5 bases). The CDR3 sequence is 15 residues long. Germline CDR1 and CDR2: SGHKS and YYEKEE (reference sequence). V was clipped by 4 bases and J by 1 base, with 15 bases between them. The CDR3 here is CASSPIQVRSYEQYF. DNA of the CDR3: TGTGCCAGCAGCCCCATACAGGTCAGGTCCTACGAGCAGTACTTC.

This chain joins TRBV11-2 and TRBJ1-6; D is possibly TRBD1 (6 bases). The CDR3 spans 14 residues. The V gene lost 9 bases and the J gene lost 5 bases, with 14 bases spanning the gap. Germline V lookup: CDR1 SGHAT, CDR2 FQNNGV. The CDR3 nucleotides read TGTGCCAGTCAACAGGGAGGGAATAATTCACCCCTCCACTTT. Its protein product is CASQQGGNNSPLHF.

The chain recombines TRBV6-1 with TRBJ2-5; D unclear. The V and J ends lost 3 bases and 2 bases respectively, with 7 bases between them. From germline, CDR1 is MNHNS and CDR2 SASEGT. CDR3 length: 13 residues. For the CDR3, the DNA is TGTGCCAGCAGTGATACGCCACAAGAGACCCAGTACTTC. It encodes CASSDTPQETQYF.

The chain couples TRBV7-9 to TRBJ1-4; D is possibly TRBD1 (5 bases). The V end lost 5 bases, the J end lost 7 bases, and 14 bases lay between the germline ends. The CDR3 has 14 amino acids. Germline V gene data show CDR1 as SEHNR and CDR2 as FQNEAQ (reference sequence). For the CDR3, the DNA is TGTGCCAGCAGCCCGAGGGGACGAGGTGAAAAACTGTTTTTT. This codes for CASSPRGRGEKLFF.

This clone occurred once. This CDR3 is also generated by other DNA sequences in the sample. This rearrangement joins TRBV30 to TRBJ2-3; D ambiguous. The V and J ends lost 2 bases and 6 bases respectively, with 3 bases between them. CDR3 length: 10 amino acids. Germline V lookup: CDR1 GTSNPN, CDR2 SVGIG (reference sequence). CDR3: CAWSRDTQYF. In DNA form, the CDR3 reads TGTGCCTGGAGTAGGGATACGCAGTATTTT.

The chain recombines TRBV27 with TRBJ2-7, with D perhaps TRBD1 (6 bases). This CDR3 is built from 14 residues. V was clipped by 2 bases and J by 0 bases, with 8 bases between them. The V gene's germline CDR1 is MNHEY and CDR2 SMNVEV (reference sequence). Here the CDR3 DNA reads TGTGCCAGCAGTTTAGACAGGAACTCCTACGAGCAGTACTTC. This gives the protein CASSLDRNSYEQYF.

The chain is built from TRBV6-6 and TRBJ2-1, with a tentative D call TRBD2 (6 bases). The V and J ends lost 7 bases and 10 bases respectively, with 11 bases between them. The CDR3 is 11 amino acids. CDR1 is MNHNY and CDR2 is SVGAGI in the germline V gene (reference sequence). CDR3 bases: TGTGCCAGCACCTTCGGGGGAGAGCAGTTCTTC. Protein product: CASTFGGEQFF.

The rearrangement joins TRBV18 to TRBJ1-2, with no clear D. V was pared by 5 bases and J by 4 bases, with 14 bases between. The CDR3 covers 14 residues. Germline-derived CDR1 and CDR2 are KGHSH and LQKENI. CDR3 in amino acids: CASSKTEEPYGYTF. The DNA for the CDR3 is TGTGCCAGCTCAAAAACAGAAGAACCCTATGGCTACACCTTC.

The rearrangement links TRBV30 to TRBJ1-3; D remains ambiguous. V lost 5 bases and J lost 4, with 12 bases in between. The CDR3 has 13 amino acids. The germline V gene encodes CDR1 GTSNPN and CDR2 SVGIG (reference sequence). CDR3 nucleotides: TGTGCCTGGGACCCCCCGGGCGGAAACACCATATATTTT. It encodes CAWDPPGGNTIYF.

The genes are TRBV30 and TRBJ2-2; TRBD1 aligns across 8 bases. The CDR3 contains 16 residues. Per the germline V gene, CDR1 is GTSNPN and CDR2 is SVGIG (reference sequence). The V gene end was trimmed by 1 base and the J gene end by 5 bases; junction bases not matched to a gene: 9. Here the CDR3 reads CAWSALRGQGTGELFF. The CDR3 nucleotides read TGTGCCTGGAGTGCGCTCCGAGGACAGGGTACCGGGGAGCTGTTTTTT.

The chain uses TRBV5-5 and TRBJ1-5; tentatively, D is TRBD1 (5 bases). V was trimmed by 4 bases and J by 3 bases, leaving 8 bases between them. CDR1 is SGHKS and CDR2 is YYEKEE in the germline V gene (reference sequence). The CDR3 has 13 residues. The CDR3 coding sequence is TGTGCCAGCAGCGGAGGGGACAATCAGCCCCAGCATTTT. Protein sequence: CASSGGDNQPQHF.

In DNA, the CDR3 is TGTGCCAGCAGCCCGACAGGGACAGCCAATCAGCCCCAGCATTTT. This codes for CASSPTGTANQPQHF. The chain recombines TRBV7-2 with TRBJ1-5; 7 bases agree with TRBD1. With V trimmed by 5 bases and J by 3 bases, 7 bases remained unmatched. The CDR3 consists of 15 residues. Germline V gives CDR1 SGHTA, CDR2 FQGNSA.